Listed below are T cell receptor beta chains from one sample, sequenced in a study of monozygotic twins with cystic fibrosis. This table comes from immunoSEQ multiplex PCR, and its TCRdb copy is limited to in-frame clones, with some not included. Of fewer than 20,000 clones listed, 97% are singletons. The sample taken for sequencing was blood. The receptors stem from a woman younger than 45 with cystic fibrosis. Each CDR3 is given with its conserved first and last residue. A D gene is named only where the DNA matches it firmly. Expanded clones are given a class, and other clones once, few, many or no size at all.

>-|14|-|TRBJ1-1|TRBV4-3
TGCGCCAGCAGCCAAGATCCAGGGGCCTTCGAAGCTTTCTTT
CASSQDPGAFEAFF
>TRBD1|15|-|TRBJ1-5|TRBV19
TGTGCCAGTAGGACACCGGGACAGGGCAATCAGCCCCAGCATTTT
CASRTPGQGNQPQHF
>-|12|-|TRBJ1-3|TRBV5-4
TGTGCCAGCAGCTTGGCCGGAAACACCATATATTTT
CASSLAGNTIYF
>-|13|-|TRBJ1-2|TRBV7-2
TGTGCCAGCACCTTGTCACTTCGGGCGGGCTACACCTTC
CASTLSLRAGYTF
>TRBD1|12|-|TRBJ1-2|TRBV12-5
TGTGCTAGTGGTTCAGGGGGACGAGGCTACACCTTC
CASGSGGRGYTF
>-|13|-|TRBJ2-7|TRBV25-1
TGTGCCAGCAGTGACTCCGGTCCCTACGAGCAGTACTTC
CASSDSGPYEQYF
>TRBD2|15|-|TRBJ2-1|TRBV4-2
TGTGCCAGCAGCCAAGTGCGGGGGGGGAACAATGAGCAGTTCTTC
CASSQVRGGNNEQFF
>-|13|-|TRBJ1-1|TRBV27
TGTGCCAGCGGAGGCCCGGGGAACACTGAAGCTTTCTTT
CASGGPGNTEAFF
>-|15|once|TRBJ1-5|TRBV19
TGTGCCAGTAGCCGACGAGCGTATAGCAATCAGCCCCAGCATTTT
CASSRRAYSNQPQHF
>-|16|-|TRBJ2-3|TRBV5-6
TGTGCCAGCAGCTTGTGGCGGGGGCATTGGGCAGATACGCAGTATTTT
CASSLWRGHWADTQYF
>-|16|-|TRBJ1-3|TRBV7-9
TGTGCCAGCAGCTCGAACCCACGAAGCGCAGGAAACACCATATATTTT
CASSSNPRSAGNTIYF
>-|11|-|TRBJ2-7|TRBV30
TGTGCCTGGGGAGTGGGGTACGAGCAGTACTTC
CAWGVGYEQYF
>TRBD2|15|-|TRBJ2-5|TRBV6-4
TGTGCCAGCAGTCCAGGACTAGCGGGGGGAGAGACCCAGTACTTC
CASSPGLAGGETQYF
>-|14|-|TRBJ1-4|TRBV6-6
TGTGCCAGCAGTCCTTCAGCAGACCCCCTAAAACTGTTTTTT
CASSPSADPLKLFF
>-|14|-|TRBJ2-1|TRBV29-1
TGCAGCGTTTGGACATTTGGGTCCTACAATGAGCAGTTCTTC
CSVWTFGSYNEQFF
>-|19|-|TRBJ2-3|TRBV14
TGTGCCAGCAGCCAAAGATCCCACCAGACTTCACATTCAACAGATACGCAGTATTTT
CASSQRSHQTSHSTDTQYF
>TRBD2|17|-|TRBJ2-7|TRBV29-1
TGCAGCGTTGAATTCGGGACTAGCGGGGGCCTCTCCTACGAGCAGTACTTC
CSVEFGTSGGLSYEQYF
>-|17|-|TRBJ1-2|TRBV7-9
TGTGCCAGCAGCGACACAACGTGGACAGCCGTTTCCTATGGCTACACCTTC
CASSDTTWTAVSYGYTF
>-|14|-|TRBJ1-2|TRBV19
TGTGCCAGTAGTATCGGGGGGCGTAGCTATGGCTACACCTTC
CASSIGGRSYGYTF
>TRBD1|16|-|TRBJ2-2|TRBV7-8
TGTGCCAGCAGCTCGAGCGGGGACAGGGACACCGGGGAGCTGTTTTTT
CASSSSGDRDTGELFF
>-|13|-|TRBJ1-1|TRBV11-3
TGTGCCAGCAGTTACAGGGCTACCACTGAAGCTTTCTTT
CASSYRATTEAFF
>TRBD1|15|-|TRBJ2-2|TRBV6-5
TGTGCCAGCACCCTGACAGGGTACAGCGCCGGGGAGCTGTTTTTT
CASTLTGYSAGELFF
>TRBD1|13|-|TRBJ1-1|TRBV6-6
TGTGCCAGCACAGACAGGGCGAACACTGAAGCTTTCTTT
CASTDRANTEAFF
>-|12|-|TRBJ2-7|TRBV29-1
TGCAGCGTTGAAACCCACTCCTACGAGCAGTACTTC
CSVETHSYEQYF
>TRBD1|16|-|TRBJ2-7|TRBV5-6
TGTGCCAGCAGCCGACAGGGGCCCATATATCTATACGAGCAGTACTTC
CASSRQGPIYLYEQYF
>-|11|-|TRBJ2-7|TRBV29-1
TGCAGCGTTAGTCAGAATGGCGAGCAGTACTTC
CSVSQNGEQYF
>TRBD1|15|-|TRBJ1-1|TRBV5-8
TGTGCCAGCAGCTTGTCCGGGACAGGGAAGACTGAAGCTTTCTTT
CASSLSGTGKTEAFF
>TRBD1|17|-|TRBJ1-6|TRBV7-9
TGTGCCAGCGCCTGGGGGGCTCCGGGACAGAATAATTCACCCCTCCACTTT
CASAWGAPGQNNSPLHF
>TRBD2|13|-|TRBJ2-5|TRBV5-4
TGTGCCAGCAGCTTGGATCCCGGGCGGGAGCAGTACTTC
CASSLDPGREQYF
>TRBD1|16|-|TRBJ1-6|TRBV10-2
TGCGCCAGCAAGACACAGGGGGCGGCCTATAATTCACCCCTCCACTTT
CASKTQGAAYNSPLHF
>-|15|-|TRBJ1-2|TRBV5-1
TGCGCCAGCAGCCCCGACGGACAGCTGAACTATGGCTACACCTTC
CASSPDGQLNYGYTF
>TRBD1|15|-|TRBJ1-4|TRBV10-3
TGTGCCATCAGTCAAAACAGGGGATCGAATGAAAAACTGTTTTTT
CAISQNRGSNEKLFF
>-|15|-|TRBJ2-1|TRBV7-2
TGTGCCAGCAGCCTTGGAGGGAGGTTCTACAATGAGCAGTTCTTC
CASSLGGRFYNEQFF
>-|14|-|TRBJ1-5|TRBV4-1
TGCGCCAGCAGCCCACACAGGGCTGGTCAGCCCCAGCATTTT
CASSPHRAGQPQHF
>-|13|once|TRBJ2-7|TRBV7-2
TGTGCCAGCAGCTTTAGAGACATCTACGAGCAGTACTTC
CASSFRDIYEQYF
>-|15|-|TRBJ2-7|TRBV7-9
TGTGCCAGCAGCTTCGCCACAGGGCCAGCCTACGAGCAGTACTTC
CASSFATGPAYEQYF
>-|14|-|TRBJ2-4|TRBV7-8
TGTGCCAGCAGCCCGAGTTATCACGGGGGCATTCAGTACTTC
CASSPSYHGGIQYF
>-|15|-|TRBJ1-6|TRBV15
TGTGCCACCGGTCCGGCCGGGACGGGGATTTCACCCCTCCACTTT
CATGPAGTGISPLHF
>-|16|-|TRBJ1-3|TRBV18
TGTGCCAGCTCGGACTCGGACGGTTACTCTGGAAACACCATATATTTT
CASSDSDGYSGNTIYF
>-|11|-|TRBJ2-7|TRBV2
TGTGCCAGCCTCGAGGGCTACGAGCAGTACTTC
CASLEGYEQYF
>-|13|-|TRBJ1-5|TRBV29-1
TGCAGCGTTGGAAAAGACAGCAATCAGCCCCAGCATTTT
CSVGKDSNQPQHF